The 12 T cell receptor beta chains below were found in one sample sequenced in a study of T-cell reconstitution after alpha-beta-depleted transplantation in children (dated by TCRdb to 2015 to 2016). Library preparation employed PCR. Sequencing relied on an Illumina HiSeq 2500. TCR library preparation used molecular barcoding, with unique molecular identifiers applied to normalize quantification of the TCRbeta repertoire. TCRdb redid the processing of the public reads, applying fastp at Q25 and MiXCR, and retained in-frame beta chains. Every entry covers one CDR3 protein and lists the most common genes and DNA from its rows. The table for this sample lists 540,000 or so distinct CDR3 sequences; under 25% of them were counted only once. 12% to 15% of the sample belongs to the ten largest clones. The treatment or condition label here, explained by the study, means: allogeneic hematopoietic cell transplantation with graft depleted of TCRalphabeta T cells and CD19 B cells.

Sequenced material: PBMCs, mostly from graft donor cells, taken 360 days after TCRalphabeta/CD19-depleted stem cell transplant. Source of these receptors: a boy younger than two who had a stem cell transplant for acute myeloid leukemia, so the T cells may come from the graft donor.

The DNA of the CDR3 is TGTGCCAGCAGTCCAGTCTCTAATGTGGTCGAGCAGTTCTTC. Its protein is CASSPVSNVVEQFF. V usage is TRBV6-2 or TRBV6-3 and J usage is TRBJ2-1; D is undetermined. V lost 5 bases, J lost 10 bases, and 18 bases lay in between. There are 14 residues in the CDR3. The V gene's germline CDR1 is MNHEY and CDR2 SVGEGT.

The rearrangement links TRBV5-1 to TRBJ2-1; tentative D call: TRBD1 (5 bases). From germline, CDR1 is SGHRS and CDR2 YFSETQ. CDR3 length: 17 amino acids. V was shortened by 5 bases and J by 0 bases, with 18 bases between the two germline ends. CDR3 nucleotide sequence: TGCGCCAGCAGGGCTAGGGGTGCCGTATTCTCCTACAATGAGCAGTTCTTC. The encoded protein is CASRARGAVFSYNEQFF.

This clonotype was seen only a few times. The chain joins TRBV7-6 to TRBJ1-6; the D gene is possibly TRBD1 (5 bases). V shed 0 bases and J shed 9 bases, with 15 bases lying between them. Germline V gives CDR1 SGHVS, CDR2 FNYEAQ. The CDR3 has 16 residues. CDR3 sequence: CASSLAGGYQASPLHF. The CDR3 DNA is TGTGCCAGCAGCTTAGCGGGGGGGTACCAAGCTTCACCCCTCCACTTT.

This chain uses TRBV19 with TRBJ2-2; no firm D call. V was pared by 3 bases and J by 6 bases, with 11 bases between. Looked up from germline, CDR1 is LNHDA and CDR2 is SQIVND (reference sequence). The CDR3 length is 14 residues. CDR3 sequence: CASSMAGRAGELFF. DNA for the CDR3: TGTGCCAGTAGTATGGCCGGCCGGGCCGGGGAGCTGTTTTTT.

The CDR3 loop reads CASSSRTSASTDTQYF. CDR3 nucleotide sequence: TGTGCCAGCAGTTCCCGGACTAGCGCCTCCACAGATACGCAGTATTTT. V and J are TRBV6-5 and TRBJ2-3; TRBD2 matches 9 bases. From germline, CDR1 is MNHEY and CDR2 SVGAGI. The CDR3 is made up of 16 amino acids. V trimming: 4 bases; J trimming: 2 bases; junction bases outside the gene matches: 7.

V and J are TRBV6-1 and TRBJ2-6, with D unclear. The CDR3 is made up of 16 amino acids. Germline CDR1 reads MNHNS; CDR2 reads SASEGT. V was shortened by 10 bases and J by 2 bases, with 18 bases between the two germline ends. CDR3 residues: CATSPRGTAGANVLTF. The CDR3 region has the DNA TGTGCCACTTCCCCCCGAGGAACAGCTGGGGCCAACGTCCTGACTTTC.

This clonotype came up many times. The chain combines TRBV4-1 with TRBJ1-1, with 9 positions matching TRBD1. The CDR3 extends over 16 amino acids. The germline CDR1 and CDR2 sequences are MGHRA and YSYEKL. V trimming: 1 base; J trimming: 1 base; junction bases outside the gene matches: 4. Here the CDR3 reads CASSQAPGQGNTEAFF. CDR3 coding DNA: TGCGCCAGCAGCCAAGCCCCGGGACAGGGGAACACTGAAGCTTTCTTT.

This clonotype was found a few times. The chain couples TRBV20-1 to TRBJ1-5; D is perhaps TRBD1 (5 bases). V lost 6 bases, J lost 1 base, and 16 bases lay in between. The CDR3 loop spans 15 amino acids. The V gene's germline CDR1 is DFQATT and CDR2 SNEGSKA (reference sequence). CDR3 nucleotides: TGCAGTGCCCATACCGGGGCAGTAAGCAATCAGCCCCAGCATTTT. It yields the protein CSAHTGAVSNQPQHF.

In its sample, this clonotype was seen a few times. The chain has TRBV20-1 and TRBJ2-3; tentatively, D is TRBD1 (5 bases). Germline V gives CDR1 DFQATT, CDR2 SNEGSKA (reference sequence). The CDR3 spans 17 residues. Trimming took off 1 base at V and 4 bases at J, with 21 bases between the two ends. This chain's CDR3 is CSARVNQGVPISDTQYF. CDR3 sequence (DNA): TGCAGTGCTAGAGTCAACCAAGGGGTCCCCATCTCAGATACGCAGTATTTT.

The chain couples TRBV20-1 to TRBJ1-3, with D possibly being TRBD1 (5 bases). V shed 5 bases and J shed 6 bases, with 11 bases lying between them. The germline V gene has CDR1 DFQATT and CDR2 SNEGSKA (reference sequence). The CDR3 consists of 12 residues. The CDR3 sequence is CSAPGTLNTIYF. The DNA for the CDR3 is TGCAGTGCTCCCGGGACCTTAAACACCATATATTTT.

The CDR3 sequence: CASSHGTGIYQPQHF. DNA for the CDR3: TGTGCCAGCAGCCACGGGACAGGGATCTATCAGCCCCAGCATTTT. The rearrangement uses TRBV28 and TRBJ1-5; 9 bases align to TRBD1. The germline CDR1 and CDR2 sequences are MDHEN and SYDVKM. The CDR3 extends over 15 amino acids. Losses at the gene ends were 6 bases for V and 5 bases for J; bases not matched to a gene: 8.

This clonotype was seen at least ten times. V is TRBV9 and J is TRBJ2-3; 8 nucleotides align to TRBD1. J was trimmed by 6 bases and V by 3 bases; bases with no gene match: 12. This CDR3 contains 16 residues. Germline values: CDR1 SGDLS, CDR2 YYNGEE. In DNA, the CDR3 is TGTGCCAGCAGCGGGACAGGGCTACGAAATTTTGATACGCAGTATTTT. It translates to CASSGTGLRNFDTQYF.